The TCR beta chain described here comes from a study of response to subunit inactivated influenza vaccine. Each CDR3 protein is one row after TCRdb ran MiXCR on the RT-PCR reads. The table lists a few hundred thousand distinct CDR3 sequences, about 7.2% of them singletons, with around 13% in the top ten. CDR3 size: 16 residues. Germline CDR1 is ENHRY and CDR2 is SYGVKD. V was shortened by 1 base and J by 4 bases, with 13 bases between the two germline ends. This clonotype appeared a few times. This rearrangement joins TRBV10-3 to TRBJ2-2; no firm D call. The source is a man between 50 and 69 years old who received an inactivated influenza vaccine. The source was PBMCs from blood, collected 23 months after vaccination. In nucleotides, the CDR3 is TGTGCCATCAGTGAGTTGGAGCCAGGCCCCACCGGGGAGCTGTTTTTT. Translating it yields CAISELEPGPTGELFF.